Shown below are 11 T cell receptor beta chains from a single sample sequenced in a study of T cell repertoires in cytomegalovirus infection. MiXCR, run by TCRdb on the reads, gives a single entry per CDR3 protein. The sample has roughly 77,000 distinct CDR3 sequences, under 5% seen once. The sequenced material came from PBMCs. These receptors were collected from a human donor in good health (CMV status not recorded). Some clones in this sample may be carry-over from other donors' samples.

This clonotype was counted at least ten times. This chain joins TRBV4-3 and TRBJ2-2; 9 bases map to TRBD2. The CDR3 length is 14 residues. Losses at the gene ends were 3 bases for V and 7 bases for J; bases not matched to a gene: 3. Germline CDR1 and CDR2: LGHNA and YSLEER. The CDR3 DNA is TGCGCCAGCAGCCATGGGACTAGCCACGGGGAGCTGTTTTTT. Residues: CASSHGTSHGELFF.

This clonotype was found many times. CDR3 DNA: TGTGCCAGCAGACAGACAGGGTTTGAGACCCAGTACTTC. This encodes CASRQTGFETQYF. V is TRBV7-6 and J is TRBJ2-5, with TRBD1 matching 7 bases. Unmatched junction bases numbered 6, after V lost 6 bases and J lost 5 bases. This CDR3 is 13 amino acids long. Per the germline V gene, CDR1 is SGHVS and CDR2 is FNYEAQ.

The table lists this clonotype with many counts. The J gene is TRBJ2-7, the V gene TRBV7-2, with D perhaps TRBD1 or TRBD2 (5 bases each). The V gene's germline CDR1 is SGHTA and CDR2 FQGNSA. This CDR3 has 13 residues. V lost 5 bases and J 6 bases, leaving 14 bases between the germline ends. The CDR3 loop is CASSSGLRGEQYF. The CDR3 DNA sequence: TGTGCCAGCAGCAGCGGACTTAGGGGCGAGCAGTACTTC.

Many counts were recorded for this clonotype. Here the CDR3 DNA reads TGTGCCAGCAGCTTACAAGGGGCTAGCGGGGGCCCTCCGATGGGGAATGAGCAGTTCTTC. It specifies CASSLQGASGGPPMGNEQFF. The chain combines TRBV7-2 with TRBJ2-1; 10 bases are a match to TRBD2. Losses at the gene ends were 2 bases for V and 7 bases for J; bases not matched to a gene: 20. The CDR3 loop spans 20 amino acids. Germline lookup yields CDR1 SGHTA and CDR2 FQGNSA.

Comments on this clonotype: One end of the junction does not line up with germline, which may come from a read error. V and J are TRBV7-9 and TRBJ2-2; tentatively, D is TRBD1 or TRBD2 (5 bases each). The CDR3 has 16 residues. The germline CDR1 and CDR2 sequences are SEHNR and FQNEAQ (reference sequence). This CDR3 reads CPSRLGPVTNTGALFF. CDR3 DNA: TGTCCCAGCAGGTTAGGTCCGGTTACGAACACCGGGGCGCTGTTTTTT.

This clonotype was observed at least ten times. The rearrangement joins TRBV7-2 to TRBJ1-2, with TRBD1 matching over 8 bases. CDR3 length: 14 amino acids. With V trimmed by 3 bases and J by 2 bases, 2 bases remained unmatched. In germline, CDR1 is SGHTA, CDR2 FQGNSA. CDR3 in DNA: TGTGCCAGCAGCTTCCGGGACAGGAACTATGGCTACACCTTC. Its protein product is CASSFRDRNYGYTF.

This clonotype was found many times. V and J are TRBV12-3 or TRBV12-4 and TRBJ2-7; 9 nucleotides agree with TRBD2. V was pared by 5 bases and J by 6 bases, with 8 bases of the junction left unmatched. This CDR3 is built from 14 residues. CDR3 protein: CASSDSREGGEQYF. CDR3 bases: TGTGCCAGCAGTGATTCGCGGGAGGGTGGCGAGCAGTACTTC.

Ten or more counts support this clonotype. The V and J genes are TRBV7-4 and TRBJ2-7, with D possibly being TRBD1 or TRBD2 (6 bases each). Germline V gene lookup returns CDR1 SGHVT and CDR2 SQSDAQ. The CDR3 sequence is 16 residues long. Between the trimmed V and J ends, which lost 1 base and 0 bases, there was a span of 13 bases. The CDR3 region has the DNA TGTGCCAGCAGCTTAGGGGGGGCCCAGAGCTCCTACGAGCAGTACTTC. It translates to CASSLGGAQSSYEQYF.

This clonotype was seen repeatedly, ten times or more. The chain's CDR3 is CSAAKTSGGSYNEQFF. CDR3 coding DNA: TGCAGTGCCGCGAAGACTAGCGGGGGGTCCTACAATGAGCAGTTCTTC. V and J are TRBV20-1 and TRBJ2-1; 13 positions match TRBD2. The CDR3 consists of 16 residues. The trim removed 6 bases at V and 1 base at J, leaving 6 bases unmatched. CDR1 and CDR2 from the germline V gene are DFQATT and SNEGSKA (reference sequence).

Points on this clonotype: Since a much larger clone is just one base distant, this may be a read error. The J gene is TRBJ2-7, the V gene TRBV18, with 11 positions matching TRBD2. V lost 4 bases and J lost 5; bases outside the gene matches: 7. Looked up from germline, CDR1 is KGHSH and CDR2 is LQKENI. The CDR3 extends over 15 amino acids. CDR3 nucleotides: TGTGCCAGCTCACGAGGACTAGCGGGTTCCCACGAGCAGTACTTC. This sequence encodes CASSRGLAGSHEQYF.

This clonotype was recorded many times. This rearrangement joins TRBV29-1 to TRBJ2-1, with D unclear. The CDR3 totals 11 residues. Germline lookup yields CDR1 SQVTM and CDR2 ANQGSEA. Trimming shortened V by 3 bases and J by 9 bases, and 9 bases separated the two germline ends. CDR3 region: CSVESPGEQFF. The DNA of the CDR3 is TGCAGCGTTGAGAGCCCGGGTGAGCAGTTCTTC.